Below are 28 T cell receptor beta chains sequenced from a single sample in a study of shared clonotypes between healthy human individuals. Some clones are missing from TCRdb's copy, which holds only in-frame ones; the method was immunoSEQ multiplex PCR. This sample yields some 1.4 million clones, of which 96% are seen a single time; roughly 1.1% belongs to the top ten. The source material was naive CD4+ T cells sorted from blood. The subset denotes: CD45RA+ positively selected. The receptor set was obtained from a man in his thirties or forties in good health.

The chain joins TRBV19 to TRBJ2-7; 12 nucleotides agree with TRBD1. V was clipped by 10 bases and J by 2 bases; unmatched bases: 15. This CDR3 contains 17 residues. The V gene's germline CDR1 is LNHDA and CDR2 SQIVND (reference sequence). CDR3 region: CATQVQGQGALTYEQYF. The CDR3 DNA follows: TGTGCCACTCAAGTACAGGGACAGGGGGCCCTAACCTACGAGCAGTACTTC.

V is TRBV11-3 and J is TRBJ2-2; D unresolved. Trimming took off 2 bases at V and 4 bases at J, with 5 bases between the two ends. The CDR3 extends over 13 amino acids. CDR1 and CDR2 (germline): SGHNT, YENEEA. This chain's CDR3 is CASSLPPTGELFF. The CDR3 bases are TGTGCCAGCAGCTTACCCCCCACCGGGGAGCTGTTTTTT.

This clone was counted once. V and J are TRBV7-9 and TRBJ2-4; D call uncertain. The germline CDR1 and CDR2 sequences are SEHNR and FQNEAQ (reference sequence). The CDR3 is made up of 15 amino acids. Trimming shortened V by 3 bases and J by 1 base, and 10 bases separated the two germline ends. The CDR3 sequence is CASSFQNEAKNIQYF. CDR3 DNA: TGTGCCAGCAGCTTCCAAAATGAGGCCAAAAACATTCAGTACTTC.

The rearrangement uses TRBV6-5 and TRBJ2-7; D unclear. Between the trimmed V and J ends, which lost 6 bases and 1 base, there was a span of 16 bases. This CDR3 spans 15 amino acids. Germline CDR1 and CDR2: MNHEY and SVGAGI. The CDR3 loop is CASSSVKGRSYEQYF. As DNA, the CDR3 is TGTGCCAGCAGCTCTGTAAAAGGGCGGTCCTACGAGCAGTACTTC.

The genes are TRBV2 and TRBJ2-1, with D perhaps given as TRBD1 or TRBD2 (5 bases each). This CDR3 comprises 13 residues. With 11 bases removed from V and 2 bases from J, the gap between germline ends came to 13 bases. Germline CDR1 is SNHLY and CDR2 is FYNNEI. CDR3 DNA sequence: TGTGCCGGTGGGACGGACACCTACAATGAGCAGTTCTTC. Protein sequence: CAGGTDTYNEQFF.

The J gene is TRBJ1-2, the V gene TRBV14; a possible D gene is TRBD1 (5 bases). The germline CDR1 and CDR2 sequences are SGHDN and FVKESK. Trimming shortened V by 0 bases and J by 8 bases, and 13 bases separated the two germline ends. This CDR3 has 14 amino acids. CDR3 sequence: CASSQDRRGLGYTF. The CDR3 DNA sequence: TGTGCCAGCAGCCAAGATCGCCGGGGGTTAGGCTACACCTTC. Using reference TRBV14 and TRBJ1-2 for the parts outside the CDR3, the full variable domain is EAGVTQFPSHSVIEKGQTVTLRCDPISGHDNLYWYRRVMGKEIKFLLHFVKESKQDESGMPNNRFLAERTGGTYSTLKVQPAELEDSGVYFCASSQDRRGLGYTFGSGTRLTVV.

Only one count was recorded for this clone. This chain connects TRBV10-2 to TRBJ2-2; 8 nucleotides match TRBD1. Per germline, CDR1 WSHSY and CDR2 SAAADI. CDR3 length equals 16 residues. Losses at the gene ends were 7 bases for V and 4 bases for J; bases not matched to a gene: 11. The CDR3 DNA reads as TGCGCCAGCAAGGAACCAGGGGGCCGGGTCACCGGGGAGCTGTTTTTT. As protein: CASKEPGGRVTGELFF.

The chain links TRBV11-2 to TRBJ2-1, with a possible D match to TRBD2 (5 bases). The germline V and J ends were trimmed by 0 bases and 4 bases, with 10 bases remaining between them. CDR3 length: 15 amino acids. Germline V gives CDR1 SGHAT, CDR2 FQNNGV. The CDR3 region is CASSLERETYNEQFF. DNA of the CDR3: TGTGCCAGCAGCTTAGAACGGGAAACTTACAATGAGCAGTTCTTC. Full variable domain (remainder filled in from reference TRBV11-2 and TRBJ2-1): EAGVAQSPRYKIIEKRQSVAFWCNPISGHATLYWYQQILGQGPKLLIQFQNNGVVDDSQLPKDRFSAERLKGVDSTLKIQPAKLEDSAVYLCASSLERETYNEQFFGPGTRLTVL.

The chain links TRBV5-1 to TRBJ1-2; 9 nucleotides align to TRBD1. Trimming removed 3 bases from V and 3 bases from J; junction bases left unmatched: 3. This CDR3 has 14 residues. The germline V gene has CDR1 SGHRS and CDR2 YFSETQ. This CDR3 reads CASSWDREDYGYTF. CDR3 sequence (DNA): TGCGCCAGCAGCTGGGACAGGGAAGACTATGGCTACACCTTC.

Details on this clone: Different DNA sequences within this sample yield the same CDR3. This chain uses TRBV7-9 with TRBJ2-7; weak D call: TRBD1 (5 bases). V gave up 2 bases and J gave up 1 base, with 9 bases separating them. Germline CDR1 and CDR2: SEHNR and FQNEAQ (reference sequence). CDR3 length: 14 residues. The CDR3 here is CASSLPGPSYEQYF. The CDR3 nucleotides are TGTGCCAGCAGCTTACCAGGGCCTTCCTACGAGCAGTACTTC.

CDR3 sequence reads: CASRTGYDLYEQYF. The CDR3 DNA follows: TGTGCCAGCAGGACAGGCTACGATCTATACGAGCAGTACTTC. V usage is TRBV2 and J usage is TRBJ2-7, with a possible D match to TRBD1 (6 bases). This CDR3 is built from 14 residues. The germline V and J ends were trimmed by 6 bases and 4 bases, with 16 bases remaining between them. CDR1 SNHLY and CDR2 FYNNEI come from the germline V gene.

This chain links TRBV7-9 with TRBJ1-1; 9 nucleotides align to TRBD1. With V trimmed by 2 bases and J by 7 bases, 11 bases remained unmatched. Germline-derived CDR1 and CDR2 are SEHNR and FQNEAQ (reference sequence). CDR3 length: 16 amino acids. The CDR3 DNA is TGTGCCAGCAGCTTACTAAAAGGGACAGGGATCAATGAAGCTTTCTTT. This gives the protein CASSLLKGTGINEAFF.

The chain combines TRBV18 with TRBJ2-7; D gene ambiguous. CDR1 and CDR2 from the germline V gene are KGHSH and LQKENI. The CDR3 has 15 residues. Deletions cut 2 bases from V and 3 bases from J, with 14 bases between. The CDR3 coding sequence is TGTGCCAGCTCACCAATTTTCGACCCTCGCTACGAGCAGTACTTC. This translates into CASSPIFDPRYEQYF.

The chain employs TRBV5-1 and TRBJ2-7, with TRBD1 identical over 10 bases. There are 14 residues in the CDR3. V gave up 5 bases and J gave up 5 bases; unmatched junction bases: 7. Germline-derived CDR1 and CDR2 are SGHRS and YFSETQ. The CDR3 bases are TGCGCCAGCAGACTCCGGGACAGGGGTGACGAGCAGTACTTC. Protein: CASRLRDRGDEQYF.

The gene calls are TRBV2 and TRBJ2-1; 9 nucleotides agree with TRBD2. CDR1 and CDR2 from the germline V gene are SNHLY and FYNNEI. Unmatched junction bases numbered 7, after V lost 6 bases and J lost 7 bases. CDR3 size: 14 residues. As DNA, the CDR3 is TGTGCCAGCAGAGGGCGGGGGGGATGGAATGAGCAGTTCTTC. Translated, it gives CASRGRGGWNEQFF.

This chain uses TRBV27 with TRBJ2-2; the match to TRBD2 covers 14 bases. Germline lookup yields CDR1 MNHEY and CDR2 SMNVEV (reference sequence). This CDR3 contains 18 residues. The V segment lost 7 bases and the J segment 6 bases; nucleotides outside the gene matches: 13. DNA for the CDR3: TGTGCCAGCACGACAGGGACTAGCGGGAGAGAATTCCCCGGGGAGCTGTTTTTT. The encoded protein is CASTTGTSGREFPGELFF.

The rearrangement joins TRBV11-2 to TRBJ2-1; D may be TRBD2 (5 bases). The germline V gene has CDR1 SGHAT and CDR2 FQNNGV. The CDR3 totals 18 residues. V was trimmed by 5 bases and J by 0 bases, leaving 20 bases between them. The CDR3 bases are TGTGCCAGCAGCCCGAGCACAAGGTTGGGGAGCTCCTACAATGAGCAGTTCTTC. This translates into CASSPSTRLGSSYNEQFF.

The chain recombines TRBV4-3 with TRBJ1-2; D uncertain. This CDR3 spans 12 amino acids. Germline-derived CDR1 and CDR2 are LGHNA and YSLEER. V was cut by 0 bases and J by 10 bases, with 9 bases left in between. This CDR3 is CASSQDRFAYTF. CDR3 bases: TGCGCCAGCAGCCAAGACAGATTCGCCTACACCTTC.

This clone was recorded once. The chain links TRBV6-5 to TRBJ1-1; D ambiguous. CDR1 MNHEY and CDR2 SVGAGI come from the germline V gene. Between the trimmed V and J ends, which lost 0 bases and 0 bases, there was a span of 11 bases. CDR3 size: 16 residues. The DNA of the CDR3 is TGTGCCAGCAGTTACTCGGGTCGTACTATGAACACTGAAGCTTTCTTT. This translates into CASSYSGRTMNTEAFF.

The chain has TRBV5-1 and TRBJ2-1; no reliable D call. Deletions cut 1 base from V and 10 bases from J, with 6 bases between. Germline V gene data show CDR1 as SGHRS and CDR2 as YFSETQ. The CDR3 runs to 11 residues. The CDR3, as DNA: TGCGCCAGCAGCTTGAACTACGAGCAGTTCTTC. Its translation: CASSLNYEQFF. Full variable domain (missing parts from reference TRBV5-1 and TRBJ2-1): KAGVTQTPRYLIKTRGQQVTLSCSPISGHRSVSWYQQTPGQGLQFLFEYFSETQRNKGNFPGRFSGRQFSNSRSEMNVSTLELGDSALYLCASSLNYEQFFGPGTRLTVL.

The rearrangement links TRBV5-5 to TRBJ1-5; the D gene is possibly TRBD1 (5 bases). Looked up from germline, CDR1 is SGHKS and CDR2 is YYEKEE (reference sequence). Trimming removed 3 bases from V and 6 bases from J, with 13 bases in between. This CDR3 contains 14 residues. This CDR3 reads CASSYTGFGQPQHF. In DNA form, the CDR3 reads TGTGCCAGCAGCTACACAGGATTCGGTCAGCCCCAGCATTTT.

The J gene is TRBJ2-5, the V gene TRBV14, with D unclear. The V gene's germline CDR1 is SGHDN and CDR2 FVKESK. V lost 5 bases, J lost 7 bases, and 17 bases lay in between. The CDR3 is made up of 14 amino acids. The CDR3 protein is CASSDGLVVGTQYF. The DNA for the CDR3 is TGTGCCAGCAGCGACGGTCTAGTGGTGGGGACCCAGTACTTC.

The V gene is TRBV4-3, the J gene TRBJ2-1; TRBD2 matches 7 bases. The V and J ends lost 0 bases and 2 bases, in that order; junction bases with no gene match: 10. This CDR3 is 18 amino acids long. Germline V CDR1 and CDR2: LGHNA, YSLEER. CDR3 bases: TGCGCCAGCAGCCAAGAAGTTTACCAGCGGGATACCTACAATGAGCAGTTCTTC. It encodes CASSQEVYQRDTYNEQFF.

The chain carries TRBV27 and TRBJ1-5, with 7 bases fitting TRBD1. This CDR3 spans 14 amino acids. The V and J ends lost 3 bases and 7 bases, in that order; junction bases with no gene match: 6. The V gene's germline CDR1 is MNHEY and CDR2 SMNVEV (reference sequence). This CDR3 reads CASSFAQGYQPQHF. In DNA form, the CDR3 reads TGTGCCAGCAGTTTTGCACAGGGGTACCAGCCCCAGCATTTT.

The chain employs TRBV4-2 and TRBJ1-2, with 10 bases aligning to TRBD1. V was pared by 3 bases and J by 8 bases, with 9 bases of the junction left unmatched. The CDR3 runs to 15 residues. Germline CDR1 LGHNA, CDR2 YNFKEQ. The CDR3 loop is CASSHTPGTGEGYTF. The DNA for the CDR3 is TGTGCCAGCAGCCATACACCTGGGACAGGGGAAGGCTACACCTTC.

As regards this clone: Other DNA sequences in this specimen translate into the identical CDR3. The CDR3 DNA follows: TGTGCCTGGAGTGGCCGGGGCTATGGCTACACCTTC. Protein: CAWSGRGYGYTF. The V gene is TRBV30, the J gene TRBJ1-2; no clear D gene. Germline lookup yields CDR1 GTSNPN and CDR2 SVGIG (reference sequence). CDR3 length: 12 residues. V lost 1 base to trimming and J lost 4 bases, with 7 bases between them.

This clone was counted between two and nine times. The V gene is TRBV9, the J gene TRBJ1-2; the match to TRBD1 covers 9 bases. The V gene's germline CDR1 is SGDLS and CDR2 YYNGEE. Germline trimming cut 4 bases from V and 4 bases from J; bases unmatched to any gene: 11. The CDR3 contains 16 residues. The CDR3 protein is CASSQSTGQGTYGYTF. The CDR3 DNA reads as TGTGCCAGCAGCCAAAGTACGGGACAGGGTACCTATGGCTACACCTTC.

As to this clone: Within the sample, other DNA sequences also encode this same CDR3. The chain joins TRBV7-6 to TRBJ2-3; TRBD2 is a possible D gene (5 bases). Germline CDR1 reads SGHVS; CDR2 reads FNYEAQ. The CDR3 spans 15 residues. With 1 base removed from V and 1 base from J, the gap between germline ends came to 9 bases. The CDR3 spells CASSLGTSGTDTQYF. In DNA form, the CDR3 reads TGTGCCAGCAGCTTAGGGACTTCAGGCACAGATACGCAGTATTTT.